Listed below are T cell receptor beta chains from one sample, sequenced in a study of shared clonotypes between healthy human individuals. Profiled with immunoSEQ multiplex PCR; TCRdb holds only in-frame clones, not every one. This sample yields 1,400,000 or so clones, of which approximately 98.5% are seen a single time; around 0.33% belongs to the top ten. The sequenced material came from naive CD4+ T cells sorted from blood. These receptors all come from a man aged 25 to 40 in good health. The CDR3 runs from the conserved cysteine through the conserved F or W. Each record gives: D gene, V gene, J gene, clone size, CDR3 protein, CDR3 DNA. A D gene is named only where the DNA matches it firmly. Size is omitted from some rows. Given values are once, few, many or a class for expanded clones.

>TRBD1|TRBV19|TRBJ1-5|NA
CASSIGQGASNQPQHF
TGTGCCAGTAGTATCGGCCAGGGGGCTAGCAATCAGCCCCAGCATTTT
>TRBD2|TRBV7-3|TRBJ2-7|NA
CASSLVGRAGEQYF
TGTGCCAGCAGCTTAGTCGGGAGGGCGGGAGAGCAGTACTTC
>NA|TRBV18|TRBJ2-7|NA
CASSPLGRSYEQYF
TGTGCCAGCTCACCCCTGGGCAGGAGCTACGAGCAGTACTTC
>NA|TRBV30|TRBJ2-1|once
CAWRAYNEQFF
TGTGCCTGGAGGGCCTACAATGAGCAGTTCTTC
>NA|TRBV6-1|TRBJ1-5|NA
CASRSPSNQPQHF
TGTGCCAGCCGCTCGCCCAGCAATCAGCCCCAGCATTTT
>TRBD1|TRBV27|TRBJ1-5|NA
CASTPTGAYQPQHF
TGTGCCAGCACCCCGACAGGGGCCTATCAGCCCCAGCATTTT
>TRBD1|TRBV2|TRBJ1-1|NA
CASRAQGETEAFF
TGTGCCAGCAGAGCACAGGGGGAGACTGAAGCTTTCTTT
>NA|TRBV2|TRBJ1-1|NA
CASSFLPHKGGNTEAFF
TGTGCCAGCAGTTTTCTGCCGCATAAGGGGGGAAACACTGAAGCTTTCTTT
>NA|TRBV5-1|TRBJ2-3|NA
CASSQGPSTDTQYF
TGCGCCAGCAGCCAGGGACCTAGCACAGATACGCAGTATTTT
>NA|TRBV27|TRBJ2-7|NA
CASSPKVAYEQYF
TGTGCCAGCAGCCCCAAGGTGGCCTACGAGCAGTACTTC
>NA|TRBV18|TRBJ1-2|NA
CASSLDELYGYTF
TGTGCCAGCTCATTGGACGAACTCTATGGCTACACCTTC
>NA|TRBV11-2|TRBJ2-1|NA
CASSSMGGASLFF
TGTGCCAGCAGCTCCATGGGGGGAGCGAGCCTGTTCTTC
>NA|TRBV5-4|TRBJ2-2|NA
CASSLAGGELFF
TGTGCCAGCAGCTTGGCCGGCGGGGAGCTGTTTTTT
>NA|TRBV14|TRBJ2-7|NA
CASSQDVLSEQYF
TGTGCCAGCAGCCAAGATGTGTTGTCCGAGCAGTACTTC
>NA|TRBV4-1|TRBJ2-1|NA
CASSTQYNEQFF
TGCGCCAGCAGCACCCAGTACAATGAGCAGTTCTTC
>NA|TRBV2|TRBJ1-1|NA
CARSSGTMNTEAFF
TGTGCCAGGAGTTCCGGGACCATGAACACTGAAGCTTTCTTT
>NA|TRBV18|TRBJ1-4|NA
CASSPSPTNEKLFF
TGTGCCAGCTCGCCTTCACCAACTAATGAAAAACTGTTTTTT
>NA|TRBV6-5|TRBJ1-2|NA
CASSPPNQGYTF
TGTGCCAGCAGTCCACCTAACCAGGGCTACACCTTC